This record covers a single TCR beta chain. Its antigen is currently unknown. Possible read error: a much larger clone is one base away. This CDR3 is built from 13 residues. Trimming stripped 8 bases from V and 7 bases from J, with 18 bases between. Germline CDR1 is SGHRS and CDR2 is YFSETQ. The data are from a study of T cells in Graves' hyperthyroidism and ophthalmopathy. Findings of the study overall: For ophthalmopathy, model prediction preceded onset by a median around six months.

Criteria for exclusion of patients were uncontrolled infection, other autoimmune disease, pregnancy or lactation. The PBMCs had their origin in approximately 10 ml of fresh peripheral blood. RNA transcripts served as the template for amplifying TCR beta CDR3 regions. An initial round of RT-PCR targeting the TCR CDR3 relied on the HTBI primer set. TCRdb itself ran the multiplex PCR reads through MiXCR, one entry per CDR3 protein. Of hundreds of thousands of distinct CDR3 sequences listed, approximately 15% are singletons. The receptor's source is a woman in her 30s with Graves' hyperthyroidism that later progressed to Graves' ophthalmopathy. Sequencing was performed on blood. The chain has TRBV5-1 and TRBJ1-1; no firm D call. CDR3 residues: CARSADGGLEAFF. The CDR3 DNA sequence: TGCGCCAGGAGCGCGGACGGAGGCCTTGAAGCTTTCTTT.